This TCR beta chain was found in a study of blood T cell repertoires in COVID-19. Study context: The United States, Italy and Spain provided the acute and convalescent COVID-19 samples. Sample material is recorded as cDNA or gDNA derived from T cells, B-cell-depleted T cells, or PBMCs.

Produced via immunoSEQ multiplex PCR; TCRdb's table is partial and in-frame only. In the table there are 110,000 or so clones, approximately 83% of which are singletons. The CDR3 length is 15 residues. Trimming removed 5 bases from V and 7 bases from J; junction bases left unmatched: 9. CDR1 SGHDT and CDR2 YYEEEE come from the germline V gene. The sequence came from a woman aged 70-85 years with acute or convalescent COVID-19. The rearrangement links TRBV5-6 to TRBJ1-2; TRBD1 matches 12 bases. The sample was peripheral blood. As DNA, the CDR3 is TGTGCCAGCAGGACCGGGACAGGGGGCTTAGGTGGCTACACCTTC. Its translation is CASRTGTGGLGGYTF.